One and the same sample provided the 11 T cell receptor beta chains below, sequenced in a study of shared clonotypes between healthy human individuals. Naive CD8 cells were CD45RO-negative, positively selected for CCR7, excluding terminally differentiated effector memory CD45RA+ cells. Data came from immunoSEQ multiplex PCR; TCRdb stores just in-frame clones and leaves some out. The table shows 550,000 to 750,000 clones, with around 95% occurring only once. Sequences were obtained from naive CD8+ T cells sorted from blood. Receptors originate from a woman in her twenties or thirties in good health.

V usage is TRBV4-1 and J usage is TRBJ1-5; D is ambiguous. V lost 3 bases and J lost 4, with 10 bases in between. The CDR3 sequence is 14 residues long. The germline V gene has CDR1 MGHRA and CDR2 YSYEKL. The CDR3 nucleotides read TGCGCCAGCAGCCACGCGGTGGGAAATCAGCCCCAGCATTTT. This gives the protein CASSHAVGNQPQHF.

The DNA of the CDR3 is TGTGCCAGCAGTTTATCCCCGGGACTAGCGGGAGAAATCTCGCAGTATTTT. It is translated as CASSLSPGLAGEISQYF. The chain combines TRBV28 with TRBJ2-3, with 14 bases lining up with TRBD2. Trimming cost V 1 base and J 10 bases; bases outside gene matches: 10. The CDR3 runs 17 residues. Germline CDR1 reads MDHEN; CDR2 reads SYDVKM.

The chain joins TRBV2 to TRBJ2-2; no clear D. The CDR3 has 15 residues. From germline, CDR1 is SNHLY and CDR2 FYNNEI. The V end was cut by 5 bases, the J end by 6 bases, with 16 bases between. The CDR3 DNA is TGTGCCAGCAGTTACAGCGAAGAGTGGGCCGGGGAGCTGTTTTTT. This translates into CASSYSEEWAGELFF.

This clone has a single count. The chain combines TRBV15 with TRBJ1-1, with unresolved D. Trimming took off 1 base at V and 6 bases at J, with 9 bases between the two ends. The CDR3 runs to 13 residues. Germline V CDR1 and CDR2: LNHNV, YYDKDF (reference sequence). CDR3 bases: TGTGCCACCAGCAGAGGGGAGGGTCCTGAAGCTTTCTTT. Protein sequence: CATSRGEGPEAFF. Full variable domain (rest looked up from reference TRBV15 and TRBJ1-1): DAMVIQNPRYQVTQFGKPVTLSCSQTLNHNVMYWYQQKSSQAPKLLFHYYDKDFNNEADTPDNFQSRRPNTSFCFLDIRSPGLGDTAMYLCATSRGEGPEAFFGQGTRLTVV.

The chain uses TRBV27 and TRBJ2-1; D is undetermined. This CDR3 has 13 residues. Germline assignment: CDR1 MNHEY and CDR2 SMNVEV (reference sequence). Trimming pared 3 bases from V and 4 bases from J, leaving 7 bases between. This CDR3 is CASSFDRYNEQFF. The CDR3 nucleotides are TGTGCCAGCAGTTTTGACCGGTACAATGAGCAGTTCTTC.

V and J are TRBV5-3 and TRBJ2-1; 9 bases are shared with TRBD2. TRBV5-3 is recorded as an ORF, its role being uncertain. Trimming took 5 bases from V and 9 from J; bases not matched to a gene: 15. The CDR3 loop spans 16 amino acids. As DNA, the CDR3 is TGTGCCAGAAGGAGTACCGGGACTAGCACCCTGGGTGAGCAGTTCTTC. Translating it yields CARRSTGTSTLGEQFF.

CDR3 in amino acids: CASSFGEGPQHF. The CDR3 nucleotides are TGTGCCAGCAGTTTCGGGGAGGGGCCCCAGCATTTT. J is TRBJ1-5 and V is TRBV28; D call uncertain. The length of the CDR3 is 12 residues. Germline CDR1 MDHEN, CDR2 SYDVKM. The V and J ends lost 3 bases and 9 bases respectively, with 9 bases between them. The full variable domain, its missing parts supplied by reference TRBV28 and TRBJ1-5, is DVKVTQSSRYLVKRTGEKVFLECVQDMDHENMFWYRQDPGLGLRLIYFSYDVKMKEKGDIPEGYSVSREKKERFSLILESASTNQTSMYLCASSFGEGPQHFGDGTRLSIL.

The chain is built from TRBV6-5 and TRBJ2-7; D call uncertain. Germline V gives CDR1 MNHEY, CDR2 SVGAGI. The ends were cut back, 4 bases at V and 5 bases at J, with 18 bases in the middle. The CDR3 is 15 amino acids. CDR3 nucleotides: TGTGCCAGCAGTTCCCTGCCGACATATCTCCACGAGCAGTACTTC. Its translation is CASSSLPTYLHEQYF.

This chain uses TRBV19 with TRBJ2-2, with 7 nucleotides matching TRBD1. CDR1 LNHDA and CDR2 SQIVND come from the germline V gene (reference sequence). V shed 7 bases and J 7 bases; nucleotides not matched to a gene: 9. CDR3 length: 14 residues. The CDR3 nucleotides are TGTGCCAGTACCCCCTCACAGGGGATCGGGGAGCTGTTTTTT. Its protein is CASTPSQGIGELFF.

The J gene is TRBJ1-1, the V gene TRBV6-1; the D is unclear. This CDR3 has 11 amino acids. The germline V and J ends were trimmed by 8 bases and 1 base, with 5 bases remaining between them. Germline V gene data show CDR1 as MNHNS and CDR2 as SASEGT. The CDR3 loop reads CASVENTEAFF. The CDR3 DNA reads TGTGCCAGCGTCGAGAACACTGAAGCTTTCTTT.

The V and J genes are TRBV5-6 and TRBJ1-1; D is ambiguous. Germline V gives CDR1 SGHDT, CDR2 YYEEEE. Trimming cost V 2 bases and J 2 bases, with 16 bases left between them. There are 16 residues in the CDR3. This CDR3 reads CASSFTIGWENTEAFF. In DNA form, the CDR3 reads TGTGCCAGCAGCTTTACGATTGGGTGGGAAAACACTGAAGCTTTCTTT. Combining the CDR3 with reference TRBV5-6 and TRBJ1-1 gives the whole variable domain DAGVTQSPTHLIKTRGQQVTLRCSPKSGHDTVSWYQQALGQGPQFIFQYYEEEERQRGNFPDRFSGHQFPNYSSELNVNALLLGDSALYLCASSFTIGWENTEAFFGQGTRLTVV.